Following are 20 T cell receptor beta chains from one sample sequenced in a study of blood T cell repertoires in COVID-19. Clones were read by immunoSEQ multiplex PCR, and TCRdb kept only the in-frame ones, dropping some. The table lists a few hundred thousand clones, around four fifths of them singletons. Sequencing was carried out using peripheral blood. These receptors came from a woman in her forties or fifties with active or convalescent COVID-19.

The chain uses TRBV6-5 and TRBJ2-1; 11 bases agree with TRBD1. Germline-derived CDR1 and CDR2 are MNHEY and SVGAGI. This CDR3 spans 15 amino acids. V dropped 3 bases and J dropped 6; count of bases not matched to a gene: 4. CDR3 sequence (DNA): TGTGCCAGCAGTTATTCGGGACAGGGGGTCAATGAGCAGTTCTTC. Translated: CASSYSGQGVNEQFF.

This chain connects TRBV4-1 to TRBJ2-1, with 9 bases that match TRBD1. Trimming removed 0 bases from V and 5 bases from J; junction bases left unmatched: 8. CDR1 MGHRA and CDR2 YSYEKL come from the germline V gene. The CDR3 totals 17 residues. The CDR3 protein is CASSQDGTGGFNNEQFF. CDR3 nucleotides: TGCGCCAGCAGCCAAGACGGTACAGGGGGCTTTAACAATGAGCAGTTCTTC.

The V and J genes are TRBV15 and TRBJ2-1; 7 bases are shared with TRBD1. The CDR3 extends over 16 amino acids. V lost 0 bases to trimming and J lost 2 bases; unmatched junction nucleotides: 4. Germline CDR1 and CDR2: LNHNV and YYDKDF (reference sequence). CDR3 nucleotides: TGTGCCACCAGCAGAGATAGACAGGGTACCTACAATGAGCAGTTCTTC. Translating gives CATSRDRQGTYNEQFF.

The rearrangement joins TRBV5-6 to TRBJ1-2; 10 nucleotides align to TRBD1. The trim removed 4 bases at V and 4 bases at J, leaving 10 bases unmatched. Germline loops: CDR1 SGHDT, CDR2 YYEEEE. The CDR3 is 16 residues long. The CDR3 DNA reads TGTGCCAGCAGCAACGTTAGGGACAGGGGTGCCTATGGCTACACCTTC. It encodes CASSNVRDRGAYGYTF. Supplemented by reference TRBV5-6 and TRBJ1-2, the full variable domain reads DAGVTQSPTHLIKTRGQQVTLRCSPKSGHDTVSWYQQALGQGPQFIFQYYEEEERQRGNFPDRFSGHQFPNYSSELNVNALLLGDSALYLCASSNVRDRGAYGYTFGSGTRLTVV.

The CDR3 here is CASWGGEDSNQPQHF. DNA for the CDR3: TGTGCCAGCTGGGGCGGGGAAGATAGCAATCAGCCCCAGCATTTT. The chain has TRBV13 and TRBJ1-5; perhaps TRBD1 as D (5 bases). The CDR3 totals 15 residues. Deletions cut 8 bases from V and 0 bases from J, with 14 bases between. Germline CDR1 PRHDT, CDR2 FYEKMQ (reference sequence).

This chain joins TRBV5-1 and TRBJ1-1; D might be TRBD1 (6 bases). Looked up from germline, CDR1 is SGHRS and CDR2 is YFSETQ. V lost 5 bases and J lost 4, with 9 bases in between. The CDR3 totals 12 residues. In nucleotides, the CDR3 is TGCGCCAGCAGGAGGGGGAGCACTGAAGCTTTCTTT. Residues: CASRRGSTEAFF.

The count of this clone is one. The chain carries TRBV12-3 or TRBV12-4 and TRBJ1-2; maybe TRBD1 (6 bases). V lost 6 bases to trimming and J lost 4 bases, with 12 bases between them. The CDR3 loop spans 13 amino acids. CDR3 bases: TGTGCCAGCAGGCGGACAGCTGCCTATGGCTACACCTTC. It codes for CASRRTAAYGYTF.

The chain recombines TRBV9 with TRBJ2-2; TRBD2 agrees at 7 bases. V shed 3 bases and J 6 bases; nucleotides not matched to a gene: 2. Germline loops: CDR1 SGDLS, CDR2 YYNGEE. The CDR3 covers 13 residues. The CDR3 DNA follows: TGTGCCAGCAGCGAACTAGCGCCCGGGGAGCTGTTTTTT. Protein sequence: CASSELAPGELFF.

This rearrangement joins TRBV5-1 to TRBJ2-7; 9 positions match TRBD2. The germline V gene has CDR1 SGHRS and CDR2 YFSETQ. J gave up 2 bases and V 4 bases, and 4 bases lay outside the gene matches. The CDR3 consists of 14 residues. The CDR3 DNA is TGCGCCAGCAGCGTGACTAGCGGTCCCTACGAGCAGTACTTC. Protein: CASSVTSGPYEQYF. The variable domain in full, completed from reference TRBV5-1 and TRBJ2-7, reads KAGVTQTPRYLIKTRGQQVTLSCSPISGHRSVSWYQQTPGQGLQFLFEYFSETQRNKGNFPGRFSGRQFSNSRSEMNVSTLELGDSALYLCASSVTSGPYEQYFGPGTRLTVT.

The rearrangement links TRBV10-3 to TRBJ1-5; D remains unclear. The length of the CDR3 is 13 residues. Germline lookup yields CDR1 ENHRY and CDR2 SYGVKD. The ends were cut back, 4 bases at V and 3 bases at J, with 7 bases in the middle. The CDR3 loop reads CAISAEINQPQHF. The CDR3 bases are TGTGCCATCAGTGCGGAGATCAATCAGCCCCAGCATTTT.

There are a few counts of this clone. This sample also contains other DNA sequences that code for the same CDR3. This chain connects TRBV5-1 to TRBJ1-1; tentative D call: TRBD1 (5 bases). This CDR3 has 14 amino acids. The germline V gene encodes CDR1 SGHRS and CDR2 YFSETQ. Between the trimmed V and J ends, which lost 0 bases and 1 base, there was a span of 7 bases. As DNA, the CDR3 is TGCGCCAGCAGCTTGGCCGGGGGGAACACTGAAGCTTTCTTT. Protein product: CASSLAGGNTEAFF. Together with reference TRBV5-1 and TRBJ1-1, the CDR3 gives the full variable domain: KAGVTQTPRYLIKTRGQQVTLSCSPISGHRSVSWYQQTPGQGLQFLFEYFSETQRNKGNFPGRFSGRQFSNSRSEMNVSTLELGDSALYLCASSLAGGNTEAFFGQGTRLTVV.

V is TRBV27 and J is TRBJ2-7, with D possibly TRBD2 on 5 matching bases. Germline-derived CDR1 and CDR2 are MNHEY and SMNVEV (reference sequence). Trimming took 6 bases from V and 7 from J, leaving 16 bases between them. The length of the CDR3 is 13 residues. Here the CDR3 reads CASSRRERTEQYF. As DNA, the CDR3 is TGTGCCAGCAGCCGTAGGGAGCGTACGGAGCAGTACTTC.

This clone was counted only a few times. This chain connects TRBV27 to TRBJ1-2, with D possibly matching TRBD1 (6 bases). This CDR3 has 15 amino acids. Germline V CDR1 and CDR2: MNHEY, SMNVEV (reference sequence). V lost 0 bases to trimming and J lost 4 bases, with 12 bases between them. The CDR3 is CASSLSTGGLYGYTF. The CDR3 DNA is TGTGCCAGCAGTTTATCGACGGGGGGGCTCTATGGCTACACCTTC.

The CDR3 sequence: CAWRGWTEETQYF. CDR3 nucleotide sequence: TGTGCCTGGAGGGGGTGGACAGAAGAGACCCAGTACTTC. V is TRBV30 and J is TRBJ2-5; perhaps TRBD1 as D (6 bases). There are 13 residues in the CDR3. Trimming took off 3 bases at V and 3 bases at J, with 11 bases between the two ends. In germline, CDR1 is GTSNPN, CDR2 SVGIG (reference sequence).

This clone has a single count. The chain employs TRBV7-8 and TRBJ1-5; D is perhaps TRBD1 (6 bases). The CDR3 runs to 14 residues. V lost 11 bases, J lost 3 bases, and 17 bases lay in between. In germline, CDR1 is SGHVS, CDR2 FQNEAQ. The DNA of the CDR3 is TGTGCCGCGGGAGGGGGGGTGGACAATCAGCCCCAGCATTTT. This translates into CAAGGGVDNQPQHF.

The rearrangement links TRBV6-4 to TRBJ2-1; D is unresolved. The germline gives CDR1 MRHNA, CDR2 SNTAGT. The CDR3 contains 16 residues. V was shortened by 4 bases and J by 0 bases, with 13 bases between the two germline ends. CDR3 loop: CASSATRLSSYNEQFF. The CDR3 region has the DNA TGTGCCAGCAGTGCCACGCGGTTGAGCTCCTACAATGAGCAGTTCTTC.

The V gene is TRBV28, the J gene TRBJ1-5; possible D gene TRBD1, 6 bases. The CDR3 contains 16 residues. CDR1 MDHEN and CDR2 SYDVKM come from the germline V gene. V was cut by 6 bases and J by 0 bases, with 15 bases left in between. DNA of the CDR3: TGTGCCAGCAGGGGGGCAGCCGGCCTTAGCAATCAGCCCCAGCATTTT. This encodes CASRGAAGLSNQPQHF.

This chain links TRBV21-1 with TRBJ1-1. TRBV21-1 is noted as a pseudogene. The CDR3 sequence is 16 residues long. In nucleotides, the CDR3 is TGTGCCAGCAGCAAAGAAATAGAGGCCATGAACACTGAAGCTTTCTTT. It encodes CASSKEIEAMNTEAFF.

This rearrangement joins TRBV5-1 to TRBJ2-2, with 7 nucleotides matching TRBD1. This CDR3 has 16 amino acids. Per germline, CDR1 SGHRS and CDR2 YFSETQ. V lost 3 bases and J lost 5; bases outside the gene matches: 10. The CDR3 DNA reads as TGCGCCAGCAGCTACGAGGGTACAGGGGAGACCGGGGAGCTGTTTTTT. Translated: CASSYEGTGETGELFF.

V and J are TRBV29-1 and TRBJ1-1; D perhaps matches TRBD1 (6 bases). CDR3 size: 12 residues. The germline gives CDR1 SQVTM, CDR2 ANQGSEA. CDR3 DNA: TGCAGTGGGGGGGCGCAGGGCACTGAAGCTTTCTTT. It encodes CSGGAQGTEAFF.